These 22 T cell receptor beta chains originate from one sample sequenced in a study of T cell responses to AZD1222 COVID-19 vaccine. Profiled with immunoSEQ multiplex PCR; TCRdb holds only in-frame clones, not every one. Among over 150,000 clones, roughly 94% were seen once, and the ten largest hold less than 4.5%. The material sequenced was peripheral blood, taken on day 0 of MenACWY control vaccination. Source of these receptors: an adult in good health.

This chain connects TRBV19 to TRBJ1-1, with D perhaps matching TRBD1 (5 bases). Germline V gene sequence: CDR1 LNHDA, CDR2 SQIVND (reference sequence). Trimming shortened V by 7 bases and J by 0 bases, and 21 bases separated the two germline ends. The CDR3 is made up of 17 amino acids. In nucleotides, the CDR3 is TGTGCCAGTATCCGGGGACTCCGGGTCCCTATGAACACTGAAGCTTTCTTT. Protein: CASIRGLRVPMNTEAFF.

V usage is TRBV7-3 and J usage is TRBJ2-3; D possibly corresponds to TRBD2 (6 bases). CDR3 size: 13 residues. Trimming removed 5 bases at V and 5 bases at J, with 11 bases between. CDR1 is SGHTA and CDR2 is FQGTGA in the germline V gene. CDR3 nucleotide sequence: TGTGCCAGCAGCCTGGGGACTTTAGATACGCAGTATTTT. Translated, it gives CASSLGTLDTQYF.

In its sample, this clone was seen once. The V and J genes are TRBV10-2 and TRBJ2-1, with D uncertain. V gave up 0 bases and J gave up 4 bases, with 4 bases separating them. There are 13 residues in the CDR3. Looked up from germline, CDR1 is WSHSY and CDR2 is SAAADI. The DNA of the CDR3 is TGCGCCAGCAGTGAGTCAGGATACAATGAGCAGTTCTTC. It is translated as CASSESGYNEQFF.

The V gene is TRBV19, the J gene TRBJ1-6; D may be TRBD1 (5 bases). Per the germline V gene, CDR1 is LNHDA and CDR2 is SQIVND (reference sequence). The ends were cut back, 7 bases at V and 9 bases at J, with 16 bases in the middle. This CDR3 spans 14 amino acids. CDR3 in DNA: TGTGCCAGTAAGGAGGGGCTCAGCGGTTCACCCCTCCACTTT. Translation gives CASKEGLSGSPLHF.

CDR3 DNA: TGTGCCAGCAGCCAAGACGGGACAGGTTTTTTGTCTGAAGCTTTCTTT. Its protein is CASSQDGTGFLSEAFF. J is TRBJ1-1 and V is TRBV4-2, with TRBD1 matching over 8 bases. Trimming removed 0 bases from V and 6 bases from J; junction bases left unmatched: 9. Germline CDR1 is LGHNA and CDR2 is YNFKEQ. The CDR3 is made up of 16 amino acids.

The chain has TRBV5-4 and TRBJ2-2; 7 bases map to TRBD2. The ends lost 1 base at V and 1 base at J; junction bases unmatched: 1. The CDR3 is 15 residues long. The germline V gene encodes CDR1 SGHNT and CDR2 YYREEE (reference sequence). Written as DNA, the CDR3 is TGTGCCAGCAGCTTGCGCGGGGGGAACACCGGGGAGCTGTTTTTT. Translating it yields CASSLRGGNTGELFF.

This rearrangement joins TRBV7-2 to TRBJ1-4; D is uncertain. V was pared by 0 bases and J by 8 bases, with 19 bases between. Germline CDR1 SGHTA, CDR2 FQGNSA. The CDR3 is 17 residues long. This CDR3 reads CASSLARPRLEGEKLFF. The CDR3 bases are TGTGCCAGCAGCTTAGCGCGTCCCCGGTTAGAAGGGGAAAAACTGTTTTTT.

The rearrangement links TRBV3-1 (or the pseudogene TRBV3-2) to TRBJ2-7, with TRBD2 matching 7 bases. The CDR3 covers 15 residues. V shed 4 bases and J 11 bases; nucleotides not matched to a gene: 17. Germline V gene data show CDR1 as LGHDT and CDR2 as YNNKEL (reference sequence). The CDR3 spells CASSPRASGLLGEYF. The CDR3 nucleotides are TGTGCCAGCAGCCCCAGGGCTAGCGGACTTCTAGGGGAGTACTTC.

This clone occurred once. The chain is built from TRBV19 and TRBJ1-5, with D uncertain. The length of the CDR3 is 12 residues. CDR1 and CDR2 (germline): LNHDA, SQIVND (reference sequence). V lost 6 bases, J lost 4 bases, and 7 bases lay in between. In nucleotides, the CDR3 is TGTGCCAGTAGCCCGCAGAATCAGCCCCAGCATTTT. Translating it yields CASSPQNQPQHF. The full variable domain, with the rest looked up from reference TRBV19 and TRBJ1-5, is DGGITQSPKYLFRKEGQNVTLSCEQNLNHDAMYWYRQDPGQGLRLIYYSQIVNDFQKGDIAEGYSVSREKKESFPLTVTSAQKNPTAFYLCASSPQNQPQHFGDGTRLSIL.

This chain links TRBV30 with TRBJ2-2, with TRBD1 matching 7 bases. Losses at the gene ends were 2 bases for V and 5 bases for J; bases not matched to a gene: 5. Germline CDR1 is GTSNPN and CDR2 is SVGIG (reference sequence). The CDR3 loop spans 14 amino acids. CDR3 DNA sequence: TGTGCCTGGAGTCGAGACAGGGTGACCGGGGAGCTGTTTTTT. Translated, it gives CAWSRDRVTGELFF.

The V gene is TRBV9, the J gene TRBJ2-3; D is unresolved. The V end was cut by 0 bases, the J end by 2 bases, with 10 bases between. The CDR3 is 15 amino acids. Germline CDR1 reads SGDLS; CDR2 reads YYNGEE. CDR3 amino acids: CASSVDGRYTDTQYF. The DNA of the CDR3 is TGTGCCAGCAGCGTAGACGGACGTTACACAGATACGCAGTATTTT.

The sample holds one count of this clone. The chain has TRBV28 and TRBJ1-2; possible D gene TRBD1, 5 bases. The CDR3 is 14 residues long. CDR1 is MDHEN and CDR2 is SYDVKM in the germline V gene. Deletions cut 5 bases from V and 8 bases from J, with 18 bases between. The CDR3 DNA sequence: TGTGCCAGCAGTCGTCGCCGGGGGGATGAGGGCTACACCTTC. Encoded protein: CASSRRRGDEGYTF.

This sequence joins TRBV2 and TRBJ2-7, with D possibly TRBD2 on 5 matching bases. Germline V gives CDR1 SNHLY, CDR2 FYNNEI. The V end lost 2 bases, the J end lost 6 bases, and 14 bases lay between the germline ends. The CDR3 consists of 14 residues. CDR3 sequence: CASSERLERGEQYF. CDR3 in DNA: TGTGCCAGCAGTGAAAGGTTGGAACGGGGCGAGCAGTACTTC.

The chain is built from TRBV18 and TRBJ1-6; D is uncertain. The CDR3 sequence is 13 residues long. Trimming took 2 bases from V and 9 from J, leaving 8 bases between them. CDR1 is KGHSH and CDR2 is LQKENI in the germline V gene. CDR3 residues: CASSPGGGSPLHF. The CDR3 region has the DNA TGTGCCAGCTCACCAGGCGGTGGTTCACCCCTCCACTTT.

The V call is TRBV30, the J call TRBJ1-2; 9 positions agree with TRBD1. The V gene's germline CDR1 is GTSNPN and CDR2 SVGIG (reference sequence). The V segment lost 1 base and the J segment 5 bases; nucleotides outside the gene matches: 2. This CDR3 has 13 amino acids. The CDR3 DNA reads as TGTGCCTGGAGTGGGGACAGGGAGTATGGCTACACCTTC. This encodes CAWSGDREYGYTF.

The chain recombines TRBV3-1 (or the pseudogene TRBV3-2) with TRBJ1-3; D is possibly TRBD1 (5 bases). The V gene's germline CDR1 is LGHDT and CDR2 YNNKEL (reference sequence). V lost 1 base and J 3 bases, leaving 10 bases between the germline ends. CDR3 size: 15 residues. The CDR3 region is CASSQGTGGGNTIYF. For the CDR3, the DNA is TGTGCCAGCAGCCAAGGGACGGGGGGTGGAAACACCATATATTTT.

The chain links TRBV14 to TRBJ2-7, with D perhaps matching TRBD2 (5 bases). Trimming took off 0 bases at V and 3 bases at J, with 12 bases between the two ends. This CDR3 has 15 residues. The germline CDR1 and CDR2 sequences are SGHDN and FVKESK. The CDR3 loop is CASSQDFRGFYEQYF. The DNA of the CDR3 is TGTGCCAGCAGCCAAGATTTTCGGGGATTCTACGAGCAGTACTTC.

The chain recombines TRBV10-3 with TRBJ2-2; D may match TRBD1 or TRBD2 (5 bases each). Germline V gene sequence: CDR1 ENHRY, CDR2 SYGVKD. The length of the CDR3 is 16 residues. Trimming took off 6 bases at V and 1 base at J, with 15 bases between the two ends. The CDR3 DNA follows: TGTGCCATCAGCCGGGACCGATCCCGGAACACCGGGGAGCTGTTTTTT. This gives the protein CAISRDRSRNTGELFF.

About this clone itself: Within the sample, other DNA sequences also encode this same CDR3. This chain links TRBV5-1 with TRBJ1-1, with D unclear. CDR3 length equals 11 residues. Trimming left V 7 bases short and J 1 base short, with 5 bases between. Germline CDR1 SGHRS, CDR2 YFSETQ. The CDR3 nucleotides are TGCGCCAGCTCTCGGAACACTGAAGCTTTCTTT. This translates into CASSRNTEAFF.

The chain recombines TRBV24-1 with TRBJ2-1; 9 bases align to TRBD1. Germline V gene data show CDR1 as KGHDR and CDR2 as SFDVKD. V gave up 3 bases and J gave up 8 bases; unmatched junction bases: 13. This CDR3 comprises 17 residues. The CDR3 bases are TGTGCCACCAGTGATCCGACCGGGACAGGGTTCGTCGATGAGCAGTTCTTC. This codes for CATSDPTGTGFVDEQFF.

The gene calls are TRBV28 and TRBJ1-2; D is uncertain. CDR3 length: 14 residues. The germline gives CDR1 MDHEN, CDR2 SYDVKM. V lost 3 bases to trimming and J lost 2 bases, with 10 bases between them. The CDR3: CASSFEYKNYGYTF. CDR3 bases: TGTGCCAGCAGTTTTGAGTATAAGAACTATGGCTACACCTTC.

CDR3 in amino acids: CASSPQAGEVDTQYF. Written as DNA, the CDR3 is TGTGCCAGCAGTCCCCAGGCGGGAGAGGTAGATACGCAGTATTTT. This chain links TRBV6-5 with TRBJ2-3, with 7 positions matching TRBD2. Trimming cost V 5 bases and J 5 bases; bases outside gene matches: 10. The CDR3 runs 15 residues. The germline CDR1 and CDR2 sequences are MNHEY and SVGAGI.